A single sample is the source of the 4 T cell receptor beta chains below, sequenced in a study of T-cell reconstitution after alpha-beta-depleted transplantation in children. A TCRbeta library incorporating unique molecular identifiers was prepared. TCRdb independently ran MiXCR on the PCR reads; one entry per CDR3 protein. The sample comprises 230,000 or so distinct CDR3 sequences, approximately 12% of which are singletons, and around 2.8% rests with the top ten. Sequenced material: PBMCs from the stem cell graft donor, taken from the stem cell graft. These receptors were collected from a human donor who donated a stem cell graft to a child with acute lymphoblastic leukemia.

This clonotype has ten or more counts. The chain couples TRBV7-2 to TRBJ1-5, with no clear D. CDR1 SGHTA and CDR2 FQGNSA come from the germline V gene. This CDR3 has 13 amino acids. V was trimmed by 5 bases and J by 6 bases, leaving 11 bases between them. DNA of the CDR3: TGTGCCAGCAGCCCTCAGGAGAGTCAGCCCCAGCATTTT. Its protein is CASSPQESQPQHF.

This clonotype was detected many times. The chain is built from TRBV20-1 and TRBJ1-1; 8 bases align to TRBD1. The junction had 5 bases not matched to a gene; V was cut back by 1 base and J by 1 base. The CDR3 covers 15 residues. Germline loops: CDR1 DFQATT, CDR2 SNEGSKA (reference sequence). In DNA, the CDR3 is TGCAGTGCTAGAGGGGAGGGGACAGGGAACACTGAAGCTTTCTTT. Amino acid sequence: CSARGEGTGNTEAFF.

There are a few counts of this clonotype. V gene TRBV4-1 combines with J gene TRBJ1-1; D remains ambiguous. The germline V gene encodes CDR1 MGHRA and CDR2 YSYEKL. The CDR3 has 14 residues. V lost 0 bases and J 2 bases, leaving 7 bases between the germline ends. The CDR3 loop reads CASSQDDGNTEAFF. CDR3 nucleotide sequence: TGCGCCAGCAGCCAAGATGACGGCAACACTGAAGCTTTCTTT.

This clonotype has ten or more counts. The chain carries TRBV12-3 or TRBV12-4 and TRBJ2-1; 8 bases fit TRBD2. This CDR3 spans 15 amino acids. The V gene end was trimmed by 4 bases and the J gene end by 5 bases; junction bases not matched to a gene: 7. CDR3 nucleotides: TGTGCCAGCAGTTCAACCGAGCGGGAGCACAATGAGCAGTTCTTC. Residues: CASSSTEREHNEQFF.